Listed here are 10 T cell receptor beta chains from one sample, sequenced in a study of blood T cell repertoires in COVID-19. Sequenced by immunoSEQ multiplex PCR; TCRdb stores in-frame clones only, minus some. This sample has more than 300,000 clones, with roughly 89% found just once. The source material was peripheral blood. The receptors shown here come from a young woman who had recovered from COVID-19.

The rearrangement joins TRBV4-3 to TRBJ2-2; 7 bases are a match to TRBD2. CDR3 size: 15 residues. Looked up from germline, CDR1 is LGHNA and CDR2 is YSLEER. The V and J ends lost 4 bases and 7 bases, in that order; junction bases with no gene match: 9. The CDR3 sequence is CASSPRGGGGGELFF. DNA for the CDR3: TGCGCCAGCAGCCCTCGCGGGGGAGGAGGCGGGGAGCTGTTTTTT.

V and J are TRBV29-1 and TRBJ1-5, with a possible D match to TRBD1 (5 bases). The ends were cut back, 1 base at V and 5 bases at J, with 9 bases in the middle. Germline loops: CDR1 SQVTM, CDR2 ANQGSEA. The CDR3 is 13 amino acids. This chain's CDR3 is CSVEVREDQPQHF. As DNA, the CDR3 is TGCAGCGTTGAAGTCAGGGAGGATCAGCCCCAGCATTTT. The full variable domain, with the rest looked up from reference TRBV29-1 and TRBJ1-5, is SAVISQKPSRDICQRGTSLTIQCQVDSQVTMMFWYRQQPGQSLTLIATANQGSEATYESGFVIDKFPISRPNLTFSTLTVSNMSPEDSSIYLCSVEVREDQPQHFGDGTRLSIL.

The chain combines TRBV4-3 with TRBJ2-4; D is perhaps TRBD2 (5 bases). Trimming removed 0 bases at V and 6 bases at J, with 18 bases between. Germline lookup yields CDR1 LGHNA and CDR2 YSLEER. The CDR3 loop spans 17 amino acids. The CDR3 bases are TGCGCCAGCAGCCAAGATCGAGGGAAGGTCTCCGGAAACATTCAGTACTTC. Protein sequence: CASSQDRGKVSGNIQYF.

The CDR3 nucleotides are TGTGCCAGCAGCTTAGTACGTCTAGCGGTCCAAGAGACCCAGTACTTC. This translates into CASSLVRLAVQETQYF. The chain joins TRBV7-8 to TRBJ2-5; 7 nucleotides agree with TRBD2. Germline lookup yields CDR1 SGHVS and CDR2 FQNEAQ. The CDR3 spans 16 residues. After removal of 1 base from V and 1 base from J, the junction contained 6 bases not matched to a gene.

The chain recombines TRBV9 with TRBJ2-5; the match to TRBD1 covers 9 bases. Germline V gene sequence: CDR1 SGDLS, CDR2 YYNGEE. The trim removed 7 bases at V and 5 bases at J, leaving 9 bases unmatched. The CDR3 runs to 14 residues. The CDR3 region has the DNA TGTGCCAGCGCCACGACAGGGGGTAAGGAGACCCAGTACTTC. This translates into CASATTGGKETQYF.

V is TRBV9 and J is TRBJ1-1, with D tentatively TRBD1 (5 bases). Germline values: CDR1 SGDLS, CDR2 YYNGEE. The V end lost 0 bases, the J end lost 11 bases, and 17 bases lay between the germline ends. The CDR3 is 14 amino acids. CDR3 coding DNA: TGTGCCAGCAGCGTAGGGATTGGGGGACTTCACGCTTTCTTT. It is translated as CASSVGIGGLHAFF.

The chain is built from TRBV7-2 and TRBJ1-6, with TRBD1 identical over 7 bases. The germline V gene has CDR1 SGHTA and CDR2 FQGNSA. The CDR3 runs to 15 residues. Trimming at V came to 4 bases and at J to 5 bases, leaving 5 bases not matched to a gene. In DNA, the CDR3 is TGTGCCAGCAGCTGGAACAGGGGCCATAATTCACCCCTCCACTTT. Residues: CASSWNRGHNSPLHF.

The chain joins TRBV7-9 to TRBJ1-2; 7 nucleotides line up with TRBD1. Losses at the gene ends were 5 bases for V and 3 bases for J; bases not matched to a gene: 6. In germline, CDR1 is SEHNR, CDR2 FQNEAQ (reference sequence). The CDR3 is made up of 14 amino acids. The CDR3 loop reads CASSPVGGDYGYTF. The CDR3 nucleotides read TGTGCCAGCAGCCCGGTAGGGGGCGACTATGGCTACACCTTC.

The chain is built from TRBV6-1 and TRBJ1-3; 7 bases map to TRBD1. Trimming removed 3 bases from V and 3 bases from J; junction bases left unmatched: 5. Germline V CDR1 and CDR2: MNHNS, SASEGT. The CDR3 extends over 15 amino acids. The CDR3 loop is CASSETGLRGNTIYF. The CDR3 coding sequence is TGTGCCAGCAGTGAGACAGGGTTGCGTGGAAACACCATATATTTT.

The chain uses TRBV18 and TRBJ2-3, with 8 bases aligning to TRBD2. Trimming at V came to 3 bases and at J to 1 base, leaving 0 bases not matched to a gene. Germline V gene data show CDR1 as KGHSH and CDR2 as LQKENI. This CDR3 spans 14 amino acids. CDR3 in amino acids: CASSPTSGTDTQYF. CDR3 DNA sequence: TGTGCCAGCTCACCGACTAGCGGCACAGATACGCAGTATTTT.